The 18 T cell receptor beta chains below come from one sample, sequenced in a study of T-cell memory formation after mild COVID-19. TCRdb reanalysed the 5' RACE reads using MiXCR and keeps one entry per CDR3 protein. The sample holds about 190,000 distinct CDR3 sequences, 15% to 20% seen once. Sequences were obtained from PBMCs or a T cell subset sorted from them (not recorded which). The receptors originated from an adult woman who had mild COVID-19 (a few samples of this study predate the infection). Cell type and time point are not known.

This clonotype showed up just a few times. V and J are TRBV7-3 and TRBJ2-3; D unresolved. This CDR3 comprises 13 residues. Germline V gene sequence: CDR1 SGHTA, CDR2 FQGTGA. Trimming stripped 4 bases from V and 3 bases from J, with 8 bases between. The CDR3 DNA reads TGTGCCAGCAGCTCGCGACGGACAGATACGCAGTATTTT. It yields the protein CASSSRRTDTQYF.

The V gene is TRBV7-2, the J gene TRBJ1-5; tentative D call: TRBD1 (6 bases). This CDR3 spans 15 amino acids. V lost 4 bases and J 4 bases, leaving 14 bases between the germline ends. Germline V gives CDR1 SGHTA, CDR2 FQGNSA. The DNA of the CDR3 is TGTGCCAGCAGCTCGCTCTGGACAGTTAATCAGCCCCAGCATTTT. Its translation is CASSSLWTVNQPQHF.

This clonotype has only a few counts. The chain combines TRBV3-1 with TRBJ1-1; D uncertain. V was pared by 2 bases and J by 0 bases, with 4 bases between. Germline V gives CDR1 LGHDT, CDR2 YNNKEL (reference sequence). The CDR3 covers 13 residues. CDR3 bases: TGTGCCAGCAGCCAATTGATGAACACTGAAGCTTTCTTT. Its translation is CASSQLMNTEAFF.

The chain carries TRBV3-1 and TRBJ2-2; D gene uncertain. Germline CDR1 LGHDT, CDR2 YNNKEL (reference sequence). V lost 2 bases to trimming and J lost 3 bases, with 4 bases between them. The CDR3 runs to 13 residues. The CDR3 loop is CASSQLYTGELFF. The CDR3 DNA is TGTGCCAGCAGCCAACTATACACCGGGGAGCTGTTTTTT.

This clonotype has just a few counts. The genes are TRBV3-1 and TRBJ2-2, with D perhaps matching TRBD1 (6 bases). Germline CDR1 and CDR2: LGHDT and YNNKEL (reference sequence). V dropped 6 bases and J dropped 8 bases, with 13 bases sitting between them. CDR3 length equals 13 residues. The CDR3 region has the DNA TGTGCCAGCAGACATACAGGGTCAGGGGAGCTGTTTTTT. This encodes CASRHTGSGELFF.

This clonotype was observed many times. The J gene is TRBJ2-6, the V gene TRBV7-9; unclear D gene. This CDR3 is built from 14 residues. Trimming took 8 bases from V and 0 from J, leaving 8 bases between them. CDR1 is SEHNR, CDR2 FQNEAQ, per germline (reference sequence). CDR3 nucleotide sequence: TGTGCCAGCTTCCTCTTCTCTGGGGCCAACGTCCTGACTTTC. It translates to CASFLFSGANVLTF.

The gene calls are TRBV11-3 and TRBJ2-3; unclear D gene. CDR3 length equals 14 residues. The germline V and J ends were trimmed by 1 base and 4 bases, with 9 bases remaining between them. Germline loops: CDR1 SGHNT, CDR2 YENEEA. The CDR3 here is CASSLARFADTQYF. The CDR3 nucleotides read TGTGCCAGCAGCTTAGCACGGTTCGCAGATACGCAGTATTTT.

The chain carries TRBV7-9 and TRBJ1-1; D is possibly TRBD1 (5 bases). This CDR3 comprises 13 residues. With 2 bases removed from V and 11 bases from J, the gap between germline ends came to 15 bases. The germline V gene encodes CDR1 SEHNR and CDR2 FQNEAQ (reference sequence). As DNA, the CDR3 is TGTGCCAGCAGCTTACGGGGGAACCTTTGGGCTTTCTTT. It specifies CASSLRGNLWAFF.

V gene TRBV20-1 combines with J gene TRBJ2-1; 10 positions match TRBD1. There are 12 residues in the CDR3. The germline gives CDR1 DFQATT, CDR2 SNEGSKA (reference sequence). After removal of 6 bases from V and 9 bases from J, the junction contained 5 bases not matched to a gene. The CDR3 spells CSADRGQVEQFF. Here the CDR3 DNA reads TGCAGTGCAGACAGGGGGCAGGTTGAGCAGTTCTTC.

This clonotype was picked up a small number of times. This chain connects TRBV5-1 to TRBJ2-6; unclear D gene. Trimming took 5 bases from V and 4 from J, leaving 10 bases between them. Germline V CDR1 and CDR2: SGHRS, YFSETQ. This CDR3 comprises 14 residues. In nucleotides, the CDR3 is TGCGCCAGCAGGGTATCAACAGGGGCCAACGTCCTGACTTTC. Amino acids: CASRVSTGANVLTF.

This sequence joins TRBV29-1 and TRBJ2-7, with 10 bases fitting TRBD1. Germline V gene lookup returns CDR1 SQVTM and CDR2 ANQGSEA. Trimming took 7 bases from V and 5 from J; bases not matched to a gene: 5. CDR3 length: 12 residues. This chain's CDR3 is CSGRTGGHEQYF. The DNA of the CDR3 is TGCAGCGGTCGGACAGGGGGGCACGAGCAGTACTTC.

There are many counts of this clonotype. V gene TRBV5-5 combines with J gene TRBJ2-5, with TRBD1 matching 7 bases. The CDR3 is 14 residues long. V trimming: 5 bases; J trimming: 5 bases; junction bases outside the gene matches: 9. The germline V gene has CDR1 SGHKS and CDR2 YYEKEE (reference sequence). The CDR3, as DNA: TGTGCCAGCAGTCTCGGTAGGGGGCGGGAGACCCAGTACTTC. Its protein is CASSLGRGRETQYF.

This chain uses TRBV24-1 with TRBJ2-2; 10 nucleotides match TRBD1. V trimming: 3 bases; J trimming: 7 bases; junction bases outside the gene matches: 10. The length of the CDR3 is 17 residues. Germline values: CDR1 KGHDR, CDR2 SFDVKD. The CDR3 is CATSDPGTGDRDGELFF. The DNA of the CDR3 is TGTGCCACCAGTGATCCCGGGACAGGGGACCGTGACGGGGAGCTGTTTTTT.

The sample holds a few counts of this clonotype. The chain links TRBV4-1 to TRBJ2-6; D perhaps matches TRBD2 (6 bases). Trimming shortened V by 6 bases and J by 2 bases, and 14 bases separated the two germline ends. Germline CDR1 MGHRA, CDR2 YSYEKL. The CDR3 covers 16 residues. CDR3 sequence (DNA): TGCGCCAGCAGGGGCATTGCGGGGACTGGGGCCAACGTCCTGACTTTC. It yields the protein CASRGIAGTGANVLTF.

The CDR3 loop is CASSLRDRDSPLHF. As DNA, the CDR3 is TGTGCCAGCAGTTTAAGGGACAGGGATTCACCCCTCCACTTT. The gene calls are TRBV12-3 or TRBV12-4 and TRBJ1-6; 9 nucleotides line up with TRBD1. V was clipped by 2 bases and J by 8 bases; unmatched bases: 1. The CDR3 is 14 residues long.

The chain has TRBV12-3 or TRBV12-4 and TRBJ1-1, with a tentative D call TRBD1 (5 bases). This CDR3 spans 13 amino acids. The V gene lost 10 bases and the J gene lost 7 bases, with 19 bases spanning the gap. Written as DNA, the CDR3 is TGTGCCATTTCCGTCTCAGGGATAGGTGAAGCTTTCTTT. It specifies CAISVSGIGEAFF.

The chain carries TRBV7-9 and TRBJ2-7; weak D call: TRBD1 (5 bases). V was trimmed by 3 bases and J by 2 bases, leaving 11 bases between them. Germline-derived CDR1 and CDR2 are SEHNR and FQNEAQ (reference sequence). The CDR3 is 14 amino acids. The CDR3 loop reads CASSFGREAYEQYF. The CDR3 DNA follows: TGTGCCAGCAGCTTTGGCAGGGAAGCCTACGAGCAGTACTTC.

This clonotype was detected many times. The V call is TRBV6-2 or TRBV6-3, the J call TRBJ1-1; 9 nucleotides align to TRBD1. Germline lookup yields CDR1 MNHEY and CDR2 SVGEGT. The CDR3 spans 20 residues. V shed 2 bases and J 2 bases; nucleotides not matched to a gene: 18. The DNA of the CDR3 is TGTGCCAGCAGTTACGCGAGACGTACCGGGACAGGGCTAGGAAACACTGAAGCTTTCTTT. Translation gives CASSYARRTGTGLGNTEAFF.